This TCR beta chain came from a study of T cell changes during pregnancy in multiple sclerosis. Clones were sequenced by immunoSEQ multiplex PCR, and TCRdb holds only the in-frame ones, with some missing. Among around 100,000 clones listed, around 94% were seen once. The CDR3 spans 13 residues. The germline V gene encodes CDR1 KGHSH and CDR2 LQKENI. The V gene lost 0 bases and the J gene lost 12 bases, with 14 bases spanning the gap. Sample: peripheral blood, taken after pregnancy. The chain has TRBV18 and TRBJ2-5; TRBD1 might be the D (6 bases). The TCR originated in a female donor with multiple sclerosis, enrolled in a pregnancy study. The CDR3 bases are TGTGCCAGCTCACCACCAGGGGGTGGTTTGGAGTACTTC. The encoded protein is CASSPPGGGLEYF.